This T cell receptor beta chain was sequenced in a study of T cell repertoires in aging, cancer and after chemotherapy. The CDR3 extends over 13 amino acids. V was pared by 2 bases and J by 5 bases, with 7 bases between. Germline V gene sequence: CDR1 LNHDA, CDR2 SQIVND (reference sequence). Multiplex touch-down PCR with TRB-A/B primers amplified rearranged V-D-J TRB sequences. One entry per CDR3 protein results from TCRdb running MiXCR on the multiplex PCR reads. The table lists almost 5,000 distinct CDR3 sequences, 20% to 25% of them singletons. This clonotype rates as medium-sized (0.01 to 0.1%). The template was genomic DNA from peripheral blood, not RNA.

Sequenced input: blood. The sequence derives from a human donor in good health. The donor label of this sample is uncertain. V gene TRBV19 combines with J gene TRBJ1-5; the D is unclear. DNA for the CDR3: TGTGCCAGTAGTATATCCCGCGATCAGCCCCAGCATTTT. It is translated as CASSISRDQPQHF.